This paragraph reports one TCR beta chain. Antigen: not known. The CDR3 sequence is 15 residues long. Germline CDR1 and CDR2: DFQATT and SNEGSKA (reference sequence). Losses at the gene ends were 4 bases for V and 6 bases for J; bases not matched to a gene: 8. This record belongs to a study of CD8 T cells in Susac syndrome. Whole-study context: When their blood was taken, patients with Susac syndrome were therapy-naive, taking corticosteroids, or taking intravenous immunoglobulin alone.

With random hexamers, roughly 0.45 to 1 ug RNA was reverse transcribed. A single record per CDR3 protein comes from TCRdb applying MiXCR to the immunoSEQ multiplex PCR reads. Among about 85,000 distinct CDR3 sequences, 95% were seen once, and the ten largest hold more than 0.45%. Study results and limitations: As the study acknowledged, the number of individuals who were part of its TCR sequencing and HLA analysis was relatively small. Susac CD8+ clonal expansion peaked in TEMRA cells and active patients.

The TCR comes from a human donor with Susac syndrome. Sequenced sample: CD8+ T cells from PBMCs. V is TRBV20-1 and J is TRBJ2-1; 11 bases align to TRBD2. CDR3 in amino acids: CSATDPGLAANEQFF. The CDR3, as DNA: TGCAGTGCTACCGACCCGGGACTAGCGGCCAATGAGCAGTTCTTC.